This TCR beta chain was captured by sequencing in a study of CD8 T cells in Susac syndrome. Sequencing of TCR beta was carried out in blood CD8+ and CD4+ T cells. While serving as controls, healthy donors were matched for age and sex. In contrast to the negatively isolated CD8+ and CD4+ T cells, TEMRA cells were FACS-enriched. V lost 1 base and J lost 4, with 10 bases in between. Germline CDR1 is LGHDT and CDR2 is YNNKEL (reference sequence). The CDR3 has 15 amino acids. About 0.45 to 1 ug RNA was reverse transcribed with random hexamers. A multiplex approach, immunoSEQ multiplex PCR, amplified TCR beta CDR3 across 54 Vbeta and 13 Jbeta. TCRdb reprocessed the immunoSEQ multiplex PCR reads via MiXCR and lists one record per CDR3 protein. The sample yields about 60,000 distinct CDR3 sequences, around 90% seen once.

The receptor comes from a human donor in good health. The sequenced material came from CD8+ T cells from PBMCs. The V and J genes are TRBV3-1 and TRBJ2-2; D remains unclear. As DNA, the CDR3 is TGTGCCAGCAGCCAAGTCGCACCGAGCACCGGGGAGCTGTTTTTT. Amino acids: CASSQVAPSTGELFF.